This T cell receptor beta chain was profiled in a study of Ad26.COV2.S vaccination and SARS-CoV-2 variants. Indicated treatment: about 20 received Ad26.COV2.S at low or high dose, single or two shots; a few received placebo; per-sample allocation not given. Following the first vaccine or placebo injection, samples were taken on day 63. The CDR3 runs to 15 residues. V was pared by 2 bases and J by 2 bases, with 12 bases between. Germline loops: CDR1 LGHDT, CDR2 YNNKEL (reference sequence). This table comes from immunoSEQ multiplex PCR, and its TCRdb copy is limited to in-frame clones, with some not included. The sample carries about 410,000 clones, roughly 90% recorded once.

This TCR came from a person aged 18-60 years who received the Ad26.COV2.S COVID-19 vaccine or a placebo. The specimen was peripheral blood, collected in a trial of Ad26.COV2.S vaccine versus placebo. The chain has TRBV3-1 (or the pseudogene TRBV3-2) and TRBJ2-5; D may correspond to TRBD1 or TRBD2 (6 bases each). The CDR3 DNA sequence: TGTGCCAGCAGCCAACCGATAGGGGGGCAAGAGACCCAGTACTTC. Residues: CASSQPIGGQETQYF.